Below, 3 T cell receptor beta chains from the same sample are listed, as sequenced in a study of early stage breast cancer tumors. Sequencing used immunoSEQ multiplex PCR; TCRdb keeps in-frame clones, though not all of them. This sample carries about 30,000 clones, approximately 70% of them seen once, and the ten largest clones take roughly a tenth. The sequenced sample consisted of breast tumor tissue. These receptors came from a person younger than 45 with breast cancer.

This chain connects TRBV7-6 to TRBJ1-3, with unresolved D. This CDR3 contains 14 residues. The V and J ends lost 1 base and 0 bases respectively, with 4 bases between them. CDR1 and CDR2 (germline): SGHVS, FNYEAQ. CDR3 residues: CASSLGGSGNTIYF. CDR3 DNA: TGTGCCAGCAGCTTAGGGGGCTCTGGAAACACCATATATTTT.

The V gene is TRBV29-1, the J gene TRBJ2-7, with 10 bases aligning to TRBD1. Germline loops: CDR1 SQVTM, CDR2 ANQGSEA. This CDR3 contains 14 residues. J was trimmed by 6 bases and V by 6 bases; bases with no gene match: 11. CDR3 sequence: CSVVTGGGTSEQYF. DNA for the CDR3: TGCAGCGTAGTGACAGGGGGCGGCACCAGCGAGCAGTACTTC.

The chain uses TRBV30 and TRBJ2-3; 14 nucleotides align to TRBD2. J lost 1 base, V lost 0 bases, and 15 bases had no gene match. This CDR3 spans 21 amino acids. Germline V gives CDR1 GTSNPN, CDR2 SVGIG (reference sequence). CDR3 loop: CAWSVEIGGLAGALRTDTQYF. CDR3 DNA sequence: TGTGCCTGGAGTGTAGAGATCGGGGGACTAGCGGGAGCCCTCCGCACAGATACGCAGTATTTT.